These 17 T cell receptor beta chains were all obtained from the same sample, sequenced in a study of healthy donors' naive CD4 and CD8 T cells. TCR libraries were built from 500 to 600 ng of total RNA by linear amplification. One entry per CDR3 protein, called by TCRdb with MiXCR from the reads. The table shows approximately 180,000 distinct CDR3 sequences, with about 76% occurring only once. Sequencing used naive CD4+ and CD8+ T cells sorted from blood, pooled from several donors. These receptors were obtained from a pool of human donors in good health; the sample pools cells from several healthy donors.

The CDR3 protein is CSPDGYTF. CDR3 DNA sequence: TGCAGCCCAGATGGCTACACCTTC. The J gene is TRBJ1-2, the V gene TRBV29-1, with D hard to call. Germline V lookup: CDR1 SQVTM, CDR2 ANQGSEA. The V and J ends lost 8 bases and 6 bases respectively, with 4 bases between them. The CDR3 extends over 8 amino acids.

This clonotype was counted a few times. Here the CDR3 DNA reads TGTGCCAGCAGGGTCGGACAGGGGAATTCACCCCTCCACTTT. Its protein product is CASRVGQGNSPLHF. This chain connects TRBV27 to TRBJ1-6; 9 positions agree with TRBD1. The length of the CDR3 is 14 residues. Germline CDR1 MNHEY, CDR2 SMNVEV (reference sequence). V was clipped by 6 bases and J by 7 bases; unmatched bases: 4.

The V and J genes are TRBV6-5 and TRBJ1-5; no clear D. Looked up from germline, CDR1 is MNHEY and CDR2 is SVGAGI. V lost 8 bases and J lost 6, with 20 bases in between. The CDR3 has 15 residues. The CDR3: CASSPYQGSRQPQHF. CDR3 bases: TGTGCCAGCTCCCCATATCAAGGCTCGCGTCAGCCCCAGCATTTT.

The table lists this clonotype with a few counts. The chain combines TRBV12-3 or TRBV12-4 with TRBJ1-1; 10 nucleotides agree with TRBD1. V shed 4 bases and J 3 bases; nucleotides not matched to a gene: 2. The CDR3 length is 14 residues. The CDR3 coding sequence is TGTGCCAGCAGTTCGGACAGGGGGTACACTGAAGCTTTCTTT. Translated, it gives CASSSDRGYTEAFF.

The V gene is TRBV4-3, the J gene TRBJ2-7, with 11 bases matching TRBD2. Germline CDR1 reads LGHNA; CDR2 reads YSLEER. The ends lost 4 bases at V and 6 bases at J; junction bases unmatched: 8. CDR3 size: 15 residues. The CDR3 bases are TGCGCCAGCAGCCGCACACTAGCGGGAGCGTTCGAGCAGTACTTC. It yields the protein CASSRTLAGAFEQYF.

The chain employs TRBV7-8 and TRBJ2-1; tentatively, D is TRBD2 (6 bases). Germline loops: CDR1 SGHVS, CDR2 FQNEAQ. V was cut by 5 bases and J by 9 bases, with 17 bases left in between. This CDR3 region has 14 residues. CDR3 loop: CASSLSGGEVEQFF. The CDR3 coding sequence is TGTGCCAGCAGCCTCAGCGGAGGGGAGGTTGAGCAGTTCTTC.

This clonotype occurred a few times. At one boundary the junction diverges from the germline segment, which might be a read error. Here the CDR3 DNA reads TGCGCCAGCAGCCTCGGGGGTTCCTACAATGAGCAGTTCTTC. Translating gives CASSLGGSYNEQFF. This chain uses TRBV7-8 with TRBJ2-1, with a possible D match to TRBD2 (6 bases). This CDR3 comprises 14 residues. Germline-derived CDR1 and CDR2 are SGHVS and FQNEAQ.

V and J are TRBV19 and TRBJ2-4; tentatively, D is TRBD1 (5 bases). Trimming took off 5 bases at V and 2 bases at J, with 7 bases between the two ends. The CDR3 runs 13 residues. Germline CDR1 and CDR2: LNHDA and SQIVND (reference sequence). CDR3 DNA: TGTGCCAGTAGTCGACAGACCAAAAACATTCAGTACTTC. Translated: CASSRQTKNIQYF.

The chain couples TRBV10-3 to TRBJ1-2; D gene uncertain. The V gene lost 8 bases and the J gene lost 7 bases, with 26 bases spanning the gap. The CDR3 loop spans 16 amino acids. Germline lookup yields CDR1 ENHRY and CDR2 SYGVKD. The CDR3 coding sequence is TGTGCCATCTCCGAATTCAGGAGATCCGATCTTATTGGCTACACCTTC. Translation: CAISEFRRSDLIGYTF.

The rearrangement links TRBV6-5 to TRBJ2-3; D tentatively fits TRBD1 or TRBD2 (5 bases each). The CDR3 is 16 amino acids. In germline, CDR1 is MNHEY, CDR2 SVGAGI. V gave up 5 bases and J gave up 4 bases, with 19 bases separating them. The chain's CDR3 is CASSLGKGPHADTQYF. CDR3 nucleotide sequence: TGTGCCAGCAGTCTGGGAAAGGGACCACACGCAGATACGCAGTATTTT.

J is TRBJ1-2 and V is TRBV6-5, with D possibly TRBD1 on 6 matching bases. The V end was cut by 5 bases, the J end by 5 bases, with 21 bases between. Germline assignment: CDR1 MNHEY and CDR2 SVGAGI. The CDR3 covers 16 residues. CDR3 bases: TGTGCCAGCAGTCGTACCAGCCCGGGGGGCCCATATGGCTACACCTTC. Amino acid sequence: CASSRTSPGGPYGYTF.

This clonotype was picked up many times. This rearrangement joins TRBV29-1 to TRBJ2-3; D might be TRBD1 (6 bases). V lost 7 bases to trimming and J lost 0 bases, with 11 bases between them. Germline CDR1 and CDR2: SQVTM and ANQGSEA. This CDR3 contains 13 residues. The CDR3: CSGTETSTDTQYF. CDR3 DNA sequence: TGCAGCGGGACAGAGACTAGCACAGATACGCAGTATTTT.

The rearrangement joins TRBV6-6 to TRBJ2-5; TRBD1 or TRBD2 may be the D gene (5 bases each). This CDR3 contains 16 residues. Deletions cut 0 bases from V and 5 bases from J, with 16 bases between. The germline V gene has CDR1 MNHNY and CDR2 SVGAGI (reference sequence). CDR3 DNA: TGTGCCAGCAGTTACTCGATAGGGTTAGGGGAGGAGACCCAGTACTTC. This encodes CASSYSIGLGEETQYF.

The chain joins TRBV12-3 or TRBV12-4 to TRBJ2-3; the match to TRBD2 covers 9 bases. V shed 3 bases and J 4 bases; nucleotides not matched to a gene: 5. This CDR3 is built from 15 residues. This chain's CDR3 is CASSLREGRADTQYF. The CDR3 DNA sequence: TGTGCCAGCAGTTTGCGGGAGGGCCGCGCAGATACGCAGTATTTT.

This clonotype came up many times. The V and J genes are TRBV10-3 and TRBJ2-1, with TRBD2 matching 11 bases. CDR1 is ENHRY, CDR2 SYGVKD, per germline. Trimming removed 1 base from V and 9 bases from J; junction bases left unmatched: 11. This CDR3 has 17 residues. The CDR3 loop is CAISEYLTSGNRIEQFF. The CDR3 nucleotides read TGTGCCATCAGTGAGTACCTGACTAGCGGGAATCGTATTGAGCAGTTCTTC.

The genes are TRBV6-6 and TRBJ2-7; D may be TRBD2 (6 bases). Germline CDR1 MNHNY, CDR2 SVGAGI (reference sequence). There are 13 residues in the CDR3. V was pared by 5 bases and J by 4 bases, with 12 bases between. The CDR3 region has the DNA TGTGCCAGCAGTCCGCTGGGGGGTTACGAGCAGTACTTC. This gives the protein CASSPLGGYEQYF.

This clonotype was observed a single time. This chain links TRBV19 with TRBJ1-1; a weak D match, TRBD1 (5 bases). CDR1 and CDR2 from the germline V gene are LNHDA and SQIVND (reference sequence). Trimming removed 10 bases from V and 4 bases from J, with 25 bases in between. The CDR3 loop spans 16 amino acids. Here the CDR3 reads CATDGGQGGRTTEAFF. The CDR3 bases are TGTGCCACTGACGGAGGGCAGGGAGGACGGACCACTGAAGCTTTCTTT.